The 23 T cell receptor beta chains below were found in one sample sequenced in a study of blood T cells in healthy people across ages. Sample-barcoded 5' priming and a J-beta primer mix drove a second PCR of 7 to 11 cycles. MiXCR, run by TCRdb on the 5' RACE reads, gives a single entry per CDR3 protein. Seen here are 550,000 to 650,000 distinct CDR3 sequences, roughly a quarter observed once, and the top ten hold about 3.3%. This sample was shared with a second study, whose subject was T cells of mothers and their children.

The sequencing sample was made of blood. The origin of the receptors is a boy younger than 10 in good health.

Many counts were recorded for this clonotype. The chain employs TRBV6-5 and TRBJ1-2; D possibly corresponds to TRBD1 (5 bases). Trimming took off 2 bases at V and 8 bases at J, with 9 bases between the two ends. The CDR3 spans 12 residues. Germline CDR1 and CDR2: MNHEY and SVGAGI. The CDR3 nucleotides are TGTGCCAGCAGTTACGGGGGGAACGGCTACACCTTC. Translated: CASSYGGNGYTF.

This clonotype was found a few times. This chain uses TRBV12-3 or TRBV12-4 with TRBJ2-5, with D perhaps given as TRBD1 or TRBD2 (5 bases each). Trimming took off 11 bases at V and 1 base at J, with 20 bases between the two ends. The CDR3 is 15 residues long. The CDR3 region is CAGTPGQKSQETQYF. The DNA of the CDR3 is TGTGCCGGGACGCCGGGCCAAAAATCCCAAGAGACCCAGTACTTC.

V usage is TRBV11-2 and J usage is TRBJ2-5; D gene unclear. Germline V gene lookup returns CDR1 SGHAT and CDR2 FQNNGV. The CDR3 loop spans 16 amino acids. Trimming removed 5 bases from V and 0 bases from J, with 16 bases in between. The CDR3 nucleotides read TGTGCCAGCAGCCCCCTGAGACCCACGTACCAAGAGACCCAGTACTTC. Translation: CASSPLRPTYQETQYF.

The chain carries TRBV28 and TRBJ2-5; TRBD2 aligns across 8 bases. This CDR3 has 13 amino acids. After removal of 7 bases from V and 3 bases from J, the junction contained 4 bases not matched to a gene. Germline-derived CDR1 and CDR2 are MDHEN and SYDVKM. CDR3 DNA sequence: TGTGCCAGCAAGAGCGGGGGCAAAGAGACCCAGTACTTC. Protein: CASKSGGKETQYF.

This CDR3 is CASSFRLASPYEQYF. Written as DNA, the CDR3 is TGTGCCAGCAGCTTCAGACTAGCGAGCCCCTACGAGCAGTACTTC. This chain uses TRBV7-9 with TRBJ2-7; TRBD2 aligns across 8 bases. The germline V gene has CDR1 SEHNR and CDR2 FQNEAQ (reference sequence). V shed 3 bases, J shed 2 bases, and the junction held 6 bases outside the gene matches. The CDR3 contains 15 residues.

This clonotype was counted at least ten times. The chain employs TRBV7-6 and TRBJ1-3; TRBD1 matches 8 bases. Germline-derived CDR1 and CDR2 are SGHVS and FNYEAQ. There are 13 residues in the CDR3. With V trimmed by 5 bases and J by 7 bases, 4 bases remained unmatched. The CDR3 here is CASSPGGRNTIYF. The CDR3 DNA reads TGTGCCAGCAGCCCAGGGGGCAGGAACACCATATATTTT.

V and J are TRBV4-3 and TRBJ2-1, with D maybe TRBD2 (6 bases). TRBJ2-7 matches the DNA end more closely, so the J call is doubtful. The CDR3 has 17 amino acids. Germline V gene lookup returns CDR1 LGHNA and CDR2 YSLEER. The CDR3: CASSQDYIGGKLNEQYF. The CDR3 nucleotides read TGCGCCAGCAGCCAAGATTATATTGGGGGGAAACTTAACGAGCAGTACTTC.

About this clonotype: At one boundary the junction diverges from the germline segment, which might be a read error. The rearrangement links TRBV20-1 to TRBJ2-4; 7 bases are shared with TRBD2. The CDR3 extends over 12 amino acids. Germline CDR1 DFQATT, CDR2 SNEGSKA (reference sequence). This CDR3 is CSAPFRGDIQYF. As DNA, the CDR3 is TGTAGTGCCCCGTTCCGGGGGGACATTCAGTACTTC.

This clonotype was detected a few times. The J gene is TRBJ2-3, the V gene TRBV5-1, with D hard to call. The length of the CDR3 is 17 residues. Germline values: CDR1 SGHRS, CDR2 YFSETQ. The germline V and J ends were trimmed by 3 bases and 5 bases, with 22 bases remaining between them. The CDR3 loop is CASSSVGAERAGDTQYF. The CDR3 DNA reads TGCGCCAGCAGCTCGGTGGGCGCGGAACGAGCCGGAGATACGCAGTATTTT.

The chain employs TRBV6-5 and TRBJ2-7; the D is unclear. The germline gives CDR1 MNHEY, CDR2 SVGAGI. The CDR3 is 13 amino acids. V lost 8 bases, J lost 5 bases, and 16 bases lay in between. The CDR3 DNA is TGTGCCAGCCGGCGTGGGCCTTATAACGAGCAGTACTTC. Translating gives CASRRGPYNEQYF.

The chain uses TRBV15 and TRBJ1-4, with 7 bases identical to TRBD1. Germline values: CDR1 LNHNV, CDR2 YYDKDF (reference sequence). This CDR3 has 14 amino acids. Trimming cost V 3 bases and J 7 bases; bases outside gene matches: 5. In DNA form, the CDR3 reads TGTGCCACCAGCAGTGACGGGACAGTTGAAAAACTGTTTTTT. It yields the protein CATSSDGTVEKLFF.

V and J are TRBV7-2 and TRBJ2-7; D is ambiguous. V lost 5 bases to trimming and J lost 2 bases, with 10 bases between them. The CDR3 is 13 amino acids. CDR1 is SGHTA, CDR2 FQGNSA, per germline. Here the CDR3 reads CASSGRPAYEQYF. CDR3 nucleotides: TGTGCCAGCAGCGGCCGGCCGGCCTACGAGCAGTACTTC. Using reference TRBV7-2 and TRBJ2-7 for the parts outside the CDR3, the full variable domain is GAGVSQSPSNKVTEKGKDVELRCDPISGHTALYWYRQSLGQGLEFLIYFQGNSAPDKSGLPSDRFSAERTGGSVSTLTIQRTQQEDSAVYLCASSGRPAYEQYFGPGTRLTVT.

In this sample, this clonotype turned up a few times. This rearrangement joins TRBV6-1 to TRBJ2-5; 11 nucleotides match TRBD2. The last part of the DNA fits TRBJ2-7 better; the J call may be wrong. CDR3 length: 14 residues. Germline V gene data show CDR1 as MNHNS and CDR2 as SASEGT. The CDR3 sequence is CASSETSGRYEQYF. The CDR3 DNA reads TGTGCCAGCAGTGAAACTAGCGGGAGATACGAGCAGTACTTC.

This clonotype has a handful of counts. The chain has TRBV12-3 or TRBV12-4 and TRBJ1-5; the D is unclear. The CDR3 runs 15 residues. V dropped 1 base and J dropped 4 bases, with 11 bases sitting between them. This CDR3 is CASSLDLAVNQPQHF. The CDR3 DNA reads TGTGCCAGCAGTTTAGATTTGGCAGTGAATCAGCCCCAGCATTTT.

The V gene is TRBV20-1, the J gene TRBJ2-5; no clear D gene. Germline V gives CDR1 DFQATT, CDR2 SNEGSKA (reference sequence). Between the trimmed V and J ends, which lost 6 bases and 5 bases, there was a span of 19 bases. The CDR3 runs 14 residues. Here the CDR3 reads CSAKIASEVETQYF. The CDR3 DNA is TGCAGTGCAAAGATAGCCAGCGAGGTGGAGACCCAGTACTTC.

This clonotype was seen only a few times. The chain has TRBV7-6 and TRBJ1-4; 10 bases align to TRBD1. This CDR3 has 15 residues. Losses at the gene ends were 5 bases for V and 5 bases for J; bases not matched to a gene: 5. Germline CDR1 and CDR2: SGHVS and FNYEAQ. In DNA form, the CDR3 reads TGTGCCAGCAGCACCGGGACAGGGGAAAATGAAAAACTGTTTTTT. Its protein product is CASSTGTGENEKLFF.

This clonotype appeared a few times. CDR3 bases: TGTGCCATCAGTAATGGGGTAGCGGGAGGGTCCTACGAGCAGTACTTC. This translates into CAISNGVAGGSYEQYF. The chain uses TRBV10-3 and TRBJ2-7, with TRBD2 matching over 11 bases. Germline V gene data show CDR1 as ENHRY and CDR2 as SYGVKD. J was trimmed by 1 base and V by 5 bases; bases with no gene match: 7. The CDR3 covers 16 residues.

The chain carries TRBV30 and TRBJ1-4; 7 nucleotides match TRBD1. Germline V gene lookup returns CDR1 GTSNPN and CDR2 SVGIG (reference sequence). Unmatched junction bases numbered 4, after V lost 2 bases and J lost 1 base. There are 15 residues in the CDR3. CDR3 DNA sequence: TGTGCCTGGAGTATCGACAGGGTAACTAATGAAAAACTGTTTTTT. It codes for CAWSIDRVTNEKLFF.

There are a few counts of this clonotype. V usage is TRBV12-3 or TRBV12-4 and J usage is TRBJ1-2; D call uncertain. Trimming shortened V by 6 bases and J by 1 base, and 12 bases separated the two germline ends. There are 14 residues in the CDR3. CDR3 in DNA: TGTGCCAGCAGCCCCGCCTACTTTAACTATGGCTACACCTTC. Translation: CASSPAYFNYGYTF.

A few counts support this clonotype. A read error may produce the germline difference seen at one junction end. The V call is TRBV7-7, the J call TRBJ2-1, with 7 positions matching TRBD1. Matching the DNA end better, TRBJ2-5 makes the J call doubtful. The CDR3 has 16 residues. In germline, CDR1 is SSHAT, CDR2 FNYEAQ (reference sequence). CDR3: CASSLGKYRGQETQYF. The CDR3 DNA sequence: TGTGCTAGCAGCTTAGGGAAGTACAGGGGACAAGAGACCCAGTACTTC.

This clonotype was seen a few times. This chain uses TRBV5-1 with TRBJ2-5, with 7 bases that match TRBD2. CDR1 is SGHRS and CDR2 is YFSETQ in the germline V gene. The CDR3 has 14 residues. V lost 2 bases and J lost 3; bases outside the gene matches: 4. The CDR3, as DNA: TGCGCCAGCAGCTTAGCTACTAGCGAAGAGACCCAGTACTTC. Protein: CASSLATSEETQYF.

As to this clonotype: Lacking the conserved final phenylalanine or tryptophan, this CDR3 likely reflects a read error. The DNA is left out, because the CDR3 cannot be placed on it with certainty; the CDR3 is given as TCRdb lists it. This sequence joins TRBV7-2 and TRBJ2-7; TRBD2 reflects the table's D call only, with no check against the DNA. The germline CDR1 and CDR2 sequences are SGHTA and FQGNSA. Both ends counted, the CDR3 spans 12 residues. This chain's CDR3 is CASSPGLAATSY.

CDR3 sequence (DNA): TGTGCCAGCAGTGTGGGACTAGCGGGAGGAGGGGAGACCCAGTACTTC. This sequence encodes CASSVGLAGGGETQYF. The chain has TRBV12-3 or TRBV12-4 and TRBJ2-5, with TRBD2 matching over 15 bases. The V gene end was trimmed by 5 bases and the J gene end by 5 bases; junction bases not matched to a gene: 6. The CDR3 consists of 16 residues.